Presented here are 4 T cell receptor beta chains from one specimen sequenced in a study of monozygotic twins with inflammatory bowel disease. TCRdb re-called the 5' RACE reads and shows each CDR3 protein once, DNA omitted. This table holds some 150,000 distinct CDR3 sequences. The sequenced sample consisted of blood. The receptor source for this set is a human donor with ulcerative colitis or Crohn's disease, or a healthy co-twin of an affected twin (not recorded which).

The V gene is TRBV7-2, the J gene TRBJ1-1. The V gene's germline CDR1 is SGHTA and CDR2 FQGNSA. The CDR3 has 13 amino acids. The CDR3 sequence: CASSPHMNTEAFF.

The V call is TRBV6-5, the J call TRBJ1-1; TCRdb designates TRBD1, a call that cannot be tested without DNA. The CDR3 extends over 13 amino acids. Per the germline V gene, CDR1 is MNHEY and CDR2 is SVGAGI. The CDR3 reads CASSYPGLTEAFF.

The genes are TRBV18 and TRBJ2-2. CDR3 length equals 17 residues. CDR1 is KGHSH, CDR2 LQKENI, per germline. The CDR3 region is CASSPRADHTNTGELFF.

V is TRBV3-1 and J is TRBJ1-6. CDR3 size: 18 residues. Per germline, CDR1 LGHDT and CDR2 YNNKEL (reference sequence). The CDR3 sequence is CASSQDLGGEVILSPLHF.